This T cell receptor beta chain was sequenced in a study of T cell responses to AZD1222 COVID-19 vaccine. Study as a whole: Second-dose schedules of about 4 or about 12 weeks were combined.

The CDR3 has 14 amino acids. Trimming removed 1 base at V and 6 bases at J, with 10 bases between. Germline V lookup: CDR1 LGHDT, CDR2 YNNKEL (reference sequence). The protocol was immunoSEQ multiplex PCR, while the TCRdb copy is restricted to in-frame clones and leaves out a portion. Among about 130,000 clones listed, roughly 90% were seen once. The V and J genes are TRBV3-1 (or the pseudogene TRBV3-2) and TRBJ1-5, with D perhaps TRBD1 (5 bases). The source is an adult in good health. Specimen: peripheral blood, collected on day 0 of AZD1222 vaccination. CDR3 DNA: TGTGCCAGCAGCCAAGGGCAGGGAAGTCAGCCCCAGCATTTT. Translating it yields CASSQGQGSQPQHF.